A selection of T cell receptor beta chains follows, all from one sample in a study of cytotoxic CD8 clonotypes in ibrutinib-treated CLL. Some clones are missing from TCRdb's copy, which holds only in-frame ones; the method was immunoSEQ multiplex PCR. Of roughly 63,000 clones listed, around 52% are singletons. Sequences were derived from PBMCs, sampled after 12 months of ibrutinib treatment. These TCRs come from a human donor with chronic lymphocytic leukemia. Both conserved end residues are part of each CDR3. A D gene is named only where the DNA matches it firmly. Where a row states a size, it is once, few, many or the class of an expanded clone; other rows omit it.

abundance: NA
j_gene: TRBJ2-1
d_gene: NA
v_gene: TRBV6-5
CDR3nt: TGTGCCAGCAGTTACCATATCAATGAGCAGTTCTTC
CDR3aa: CASSYHINEQFF

abundance: NA
j_gene: TRBJ1-1
d_gene: TRBD1
v_gene: TRBV27
CDR3nt: TGTGCCAGCAGTTTATGGGACAGCACTGAAGCTTTCTTT
CDR3aa: CASSLWDSTEAFF

abundance: NA
j_gene: TRBJ1-1
d_gene: NA
v_gene: TRBV4-2
CDR3nt: TGTGCCAGCAGCCAAGATCTTGTTCTTATCAGGGGAGCTTTCTTT
CDR3aa: CASSQDLVLIRGAFF

abundance: NA
j_gene: TRBJ1-1
d_gene: NA
v_gene: TRBV6-6
CDR3nt: TGTGCCAGCAGTTACGGGTTAGGGTACACTGAAGCTTTCTTT
CDR3aa: CASSYGLGYTEAFF

abundance: few
j_gene: TRBJ2-1
d_gene: TRBD1
v_gene: TRBV15
CDR3nt: TGTGCCACCAGTACAGGGGACTCCTACAATGAGCAGTTCTTC
CDR3aa: CATSTGDSYNEQFF

abundance: NA
j_gene: TRBJ1-1
d_gene: NA
v_gene: TRBV15
CDR3nt: TGTGCCACCAGCTCGACAGGTAGAGACACTGAAGCTTTCTTT
CDR3aa: CATSSTGRDTEAFF

abundance: few
j_gene: TRBJ1-4
d_gene: TRBD1
v_gene: TRBV6-1
CDR3nt: TGTGCCAGCAGCCCGGACAGGGGAGGGGAAAAACTGTTTTTT
CDR3aa: CASSPDRGGEKLFF

abundance: NA
j_gene: TRBJ1-2
d_gene: TRBD1
v_gene: TRBV27
CDR3nt: TGTGCCAGCAGGACAGGGACAGGGGGGCGCTACACCTTC
CDR3aa: CASRTGTGGRYTF

abundance: NA
j_gene: TRBJ2-3
d_gene: TRBD2
v_gene: TRBV7-9
CDR3nt: TGTGCCAGCGTGAGGGTAGCGGGAGGGCCGAATACGCAGTATTTT
CDR3aa: CASVRVAGGPNTQYF

abundance: NA
j_gene: TRBJ2-2
d_gene: TRBD1
v_gene: TRBV29-1
CDR3nt: TGCAGCGTTGACGCCGGCAGGGGGCTACCCGGGGAGCTGTTTTTT
CDR3aa: CSVDAGRGLPGELFF

abundance: NA
j_gene: TRBJ2-1
d_gene: TRBD2
v_gene: TRBV7-9
CDR3nt: TGTGCCAGCAGCTTATGGCGGGAGGTATTGGGTCACAATGAGCAGTTCTTC
CDR3aa: CASSLWREVLGHNEQFF

abundance: NA
j_gene: TRBJ2-1
d_gene: TRBD2
v_gene: TRBV15
CDR3nt: TGTGCCACCAGCAGAGCCTATGGCGGGAGGTCAGAGCAGTTCTTC
CDR3aa: CATSRAYGGRSEQFF

abundance: NA
j_gene: TRBJ2-1
d_gene: TRBD1
v_gene: TRBV28
CDR3nt: TGTGCCAGCAGTTTGACAGGGCTCTACAATGAGCAGTTCTTC
CDR3aa: CASSLTGLYNEQFF

abundance: medium-sized
j_gene: TRBJ1-2
d_gene: NA
v_gene: TRBV5-1
CDR3nt: TGCGCCAGCACCCTTGGTCAGAACTATGGCTACACCTTC
CDR3aa: CASTLGQNYGYTF

abundance: NA
j_gene: TRBJ2-2
d_gene: NA
v_gene: TRBV6-6
CDR3nt: TGTGCCAGCAGAGAACAGGGCTACACCGGGGAGCTGTTTTTT
CDR3aa: CASREQGYTGELFF

abundance: NA
j_gene: TRBJ2-2
d_gene: NA
v_gene: TRBV6-6
CDR3nt: TGTGCCAGCACCCGGACCGACGGGGAGCTGTTTTTT
CDR3aa: CASTRTDGELFF

abundance: NA
j_gene: TRBJ2-3
d_gene: NA
v_gene: TRBV15
CDR3nt: TGTGCCACCAAGTTGGACTACACAGATACGCAGTATTTT
CDR3aa: CATKLDYTDTQYF

abundance: NA
j_gene: TRBJ2-1
d_gene: NA
v_gene: TRBV4-1
CDR3nt: TGCGCCAGCAGCCAAAACAGGGACCTTTCCTACAATGAGCAGTTCTTC
CDR3aa: CASSQNRDLSYNEQFF

abundance: many
j_gene: TRBJ1-2
d_gene: NA
v_gene: TRBV5-5
CDR3nt: TGTGCCAGCAGCTTTGGGACTAACTATGGCTACACCTTC
CDR3aa: CASSFGTNYGYTF

abundance: few
j_gene: TRBJ2-2
d_gene: TRBD1
v_gene: TRBV7-6
CDR3nt: TGTGCCAGCAGCCGGAACAGGGGCACCGGGGAGCTGTTTTTT
CDR3aa: CASSRNRGTGELFF

abundance: once
j_gene: TRBJ1-3
d_gene: TRBD1
v_gene: TRBV9
CDR3nt: TGTGCCAGCAGCGTATTACCGGGACAGGGGGTATTTACGATTGGGAACACCATATATTTT
CDR3aa: CASSVLPGQGVFTIGNTIYF

abundance: NA
j_gene: TRBJ2-3
d_gene: TRBD2
v_gene: TRBV7-2
CDR3nt: TGTGCCAGCAGCTTAATGAGCGGGAGAAGGACAGATACGCAGTATTTT
CDR3aa: CASSLMSGRRTDTQYF

abundance: NA
j_gene: TRBJ1-1
d_gene: NA
v_gene: TRBV6-1
CDR3nt: TGTGCCAGCAGTGAGACAGTGAACACTGAAGCTTTCTTT
CDR3aa: CASSETVNTEAFF

abundance: once
j_gene: TRBJ2-3
d_gene: NA
v_gene: TRBV15
CDR3nt: TGTGCCACCAGCATCCTGGATACGCAGTATTTT
CDR3aa: CATSILDTQYF

abundance: NA
j_gene: TRBJ1-5
d_gene: NA
v_gene: TRBV28
CDR3nt: TGTGCCAGCAGTTTTGGACCCAGGGCGAGCAATCAGCCCCAGCATTTT
CDR3aa: CASSFGPRASNQPQHF

abundance: NA
j_gene: TRBJ1-5
d_gene: NA
v_gene: TRBV5-1
CDR3nt: TGCGCCAGCAGCTTGGTAGGGGCTCGTAATCAGCCCCAGCATTTT
CDR3aa: CASSLVGARNQPQHF

abundance: NA
j_gene: TRBJ2-3
d_gene: NA
v_gene: TRBV5-6
CDR3nt: TGTGCCAGCAGCTTCAGGGGAGTCCTTAGCACAGATACGCAGTATTTT
CDR3aa: CASSFRGVLSTDTQYF

abundance: NA
j_gene: TRBJ2-2
d_gene: TRBD1
v_gene: TRBV5-1
CDR3nt: TGCGCCAGCAGCTTCCGGGACAGCAACACCGGGGAGCTGTTTTTT
CDR3aa: CASSFRDSNTGELFF

abundance: NA
j_gene: TRBJ1-5
d_gene: NA
v_gene: TRBV6-5
CDR3nt: TGTGCCAGCAAGCCTGGTGGGAATCAGCCCCAGCATTTT
CDR3aa: CASKPGGNQPQHF

abundance: NA
j_gene: TRBJ1-4
d_gene: NA
v_gene: TRBV30
CDR3nt: TGTGCCTGGAGTGTGGGTGAAAAACTGTTTTTT
CDR3aa: CAWSVGEKLFF

abundance: few
j_gene: TRBJ2-6
d_gene: NA
v_gene: TRBV7-6
CDR3nt: TGTGCCAGCAGCTTAGACCTGGGAGCTGGGGCCAACGTCCTGACTTTC
CDR3aa: CASSLDLGAGANVLTF

abundance: NA
j_gene: TRBJ1-6
d_gene: NA
v_gene: TRBV11-2
CDR3nt: TGTGCCAGCAGCTTAGATCTACGGGGCTACAGCTCCTATAATTCACCCCTCCACTTT
CDR3aa: CASSLDLRGYSSYNSPLHF

abundance: few
j_gene: TRBJ2-1
d_gene: TRBD2
v_gene: TRBV5-1
CDR3nt: TGCGCCAGCAGCGATCCGGGACTAGCGGGGGCCATATACAATGAGCAGTTCTTC
CDR3aa: CASSDPGLAGAIYNEQFF

abundance: once
j_gene: TRBJ1-1
d_gene: NA
v_gene: TRBV9
CDR3nt: TGTGCCAGCAGCCCCCAAATCGGTCGTAACACTGAAGCTTTCTTT
CDR3aa: CASSPQIGRNTEAFF

abundance: NA
j_gene: TRBJ2-3
d_gene: NA
v_gene: TRBV5-6
CDR3nt: TGTGCCAGCAGCTTTAGAGGGGGCACAGATACGCAGTATTTT
CDR3aa: CASSFRGGTDTQYF

abundance: once
j_gene: TRBJ2-3
d_gene: TRBD2
v_gene: TRBV18
CDR3nt: TGTGCCAGCTCACCTTCAGGACTAGCGGGAGTGGGAGGCACAGATACGCAGTATTTT
CDR3aa: CASSPSGLAGVGGTDTQYF

abundance: few
j_gene: TRBJ1-4
d_gene: NA
v_gene: TRBV6-6
CDR3nt: TGTGCCAGCAGTTACTCCCCTCGCTATGAAAAACTGTTTTTT
CDR3aa: CASSYSPRYEKLFF

abundance: few
j_gene: TRBJ1-1
d_gene: NA
v_gene: TRBV18
CDR3nt: TGTGCCAGCTCACCCGGGGCCGGGACTGAAGCTTTCTTT
CDR3aa: CASSPGAGTEAFF

abundance: few
j_gene: TRBJ2-7
d_gene: TRBD1
v_gene: TRBV15
CDR3nt: TGTGCCACCAGCAGGGAACCGGGGACAGGGGGGTACGAGCAGTACTTC
CDR3aa: CATSREPGTGGYEQYF

abundance: NA
j_gene: TRBJ2-7
d_gene: NA
v_gene: TRBV5-5
CDR3nt: TGTGCCAGCAGCTTGAGATACGAGCAGTACTTC
CDR3aa: CASSLRYEQYF

abundance: few
j_gene: TRBJ1-4
d_gene: TRBD1
v_gene: TRBV7-2
CDR3nt: TGTGCCAGCAGCCCCGACAGGGCTGGGGAAAAACTGTTTTTT
CDR3aa: CASSPDRAGEKLFF